Following are 16 T cell receptor beta chains from one sample sequenced in a study of blood T cell repertoires in COVID-19. TCRdb's copy holds only in-frame clones and misses some; the assay was immunoSEQ multiplex PCR. The profile covers about 110,000 clones, with 80% to 90% appearing a single time and about 30% taken by the ten largest. The sequencing sample was made of peripheral blood. The source of these receptors is a woman of 80 years or more with acute or convalescent COVID-19.

This rearrangement joins TRBV19 to TRBJ2-1; TRBD2 agrees at 12 bases. The ends lost 7 bases at V and 1 base at J; junction bases unmatched: 11. The CDR3 loop spans 18 amino acids. Looked up from germline, CDR1 is LNHDA and CDR2 is SQIVND (reference sequence). The CDR3 sequence: CASKESSSGGGSYNEQFF. CDR3 nucleotides: TGTGCCAGTAAAGAGTCTTCTAGCGGGGGGGGATCCTACAATGAGCAGTTCTTC.

The chain has TRBV3-1 (or the pseudogene TRBV3-2) and TRBJ1-1; D perhaps matches TRBD1 (6 bases). The germline CDR1 and CDR2 sequences are LGHDT and YNNKEL (reference sequence). This CDR3 comprises 14 residues. The ends were cut back, 1 base at V and 6 bases at J, with 12 bases in the middle. For the CDR3, the DNA is TGTGCCAGCAGCCAAGCCTCACAGGGATCTGAAGCTTTCTTT. It specifies CASSQASQGSEAFF.

This chain links TRBV19 with TRBJ2-3; TRBD2 matches at 9 bases. V lost 2 bases to trimming and J lost 3 bases; unmatched junction nucleotides: 9. Germline values: CDR1 LNHDA, CDR2 SQIVND (reference sequence). The CDR3 is 17 amino acids. The CDR3 DNA follows: TGTGCCAGTAGTATACCCGGGGCGGGGGGGCCTACAGATACGCAGTATTTT. It specifies CASSIPGAGGPTDTQYF.

The chain joins TRBV28 to TRBJ1-3, with no clear D. The CDR3 sequence is 16 residues long. Germline V gives CDR1 MDHEN, CDR2 SYDVKM. V lost 3 bases to trimming and J lost 0 bases, with 12 bases between them. CDR3 in amino acids: CASSLTSASSGNTIYF. In DNA, the CDR3 is TGTGCCAGCAGTTTGACCAGCGCCAGCTCTGGAAACACCATATATTTT.

CDR3 sequence (DNA): TGCGCCAGCAGCCAAGAAGTATTATCAGGCTATGGCTACACCTTC. It is translated as CASSQEVLSGYGYTF. This chain links TRBV4-3 with TRBJ1-2; no clear D. The length of the CDR3 is 15 residues. V lost 0 bases, J lost 4 bases, and 12 bases lay in between. Germline V lookup: CDR1 LGHNA, CDR2 YSLEER.

The CDR3 loop reads CASSAVSGANVLTF. The CDR3 DNA follows: TGTGCCAGTAGCGCGGTCTCTGGGGCCAACGTCCTGACTTTC. V is TRBV19 and J is TRBJ2-6; D ambiguous. Per germline, CDR1 LNHDA and CDR2 SQIVND (reference sequence). With 6 bases removed from V and 0 bases from J, the gap between germline ends came to 6 bases. CDR3 length equals 14 residues.

The CDR3 loop reads CASSPGGLEETQYF. DNA of the CDR3: TGTGCCAGCAGCCCAGGGGGGCTTGAGGAGACCCAGTACTTC. The chain combines TRBV5-6 with TRBJ2-5; TRBD1 might be the D (7 bases). Germline CDR1 and CDR2: SGHDT and YYEEEE. There are 14 residues in the CDR3. Trimming took off 4 bases at V and 5 bases at J, with 15 bases between the two ends. The full variable domain, with the rest looked up from reference TRBV5-6 and TRBJ2-5, is DAGVTQSPTHLIKTRGQQVTLRCSPKSGHDTVSWYQQALGQGPQFIFQYYEEEERQRGNFPDRFSGHQFPNYSSELNVNALLLGDSALYLCASSPGGLEETQYFGPGTRLLVL.

This chain links TRBV5-5 with TRBJ2-2, with 7 bases fitting TRBD2. Trimming cost V 3 bases and J 3 bases; bases outside gene matches: 11. Germline V CDR1 and CDR2: SGHKS, YYEKEE (reference sequence). CDR3 length: 17 residues. The CDR3 coding sequence is TGTGCCAGCAGCTATATTTGGGGAGGGGAGGACACCGGGGAGCTGTTTTTT. It codes for CASSYIWGGEDTGELFF.

The rearrangement joins TRBV30 to TRBJ2-5; 15 nucleotides match TRBD2. This CDR3 spans 16 amino acids. Germline-derived CDR1 and CDR2 are GTSNPN and SVGIG (reference sequence). V lost 0 bases and J lost 1; bases outside the gene matches: 0. CDR3 in amino acids: CAWSVGLAGGQETQYF. The CDR3 DNA reads as TGTGCCTGGAGTGTGGGACTAGCGGGGGGCCAAGAGACCCAGTACTTC.

This sequence joins TRBV19 and TRBJ1-2; 8 nucleotides match TRBD1. The CDR3 loop spans 14 amino acids. Trimming cost V 3 bases and J 8 bases; bases outside gene matches: 8. Germline CDR1 reads LNHDA; CDR2 reads SQIVND (reference sequence). The CDR3 protein is CASSMGTGHWGYTF. The DNA for the CDR3 is TGTGCCAGTAGTATGGGGACAGGACACTGGGGCTACACCTTC.

The gene calls are TRBV5-4 and TRBJ2-6, with D unresolved. CDR3 size: 17 residues. V lost 1 base, J lost 0 bases, and 11 bases lay in between. Germline V gives CDR1 SGHNT, CDR2 YYREEE (reference sequence). For the CDR3, the DNA is TGTGCCAGCAGCTTGATTTCTGTCTCCTCTGGGGCCAACGTCCTGACTTTC. It is translated as CASSLISVSSGANVLTF. Drawing the rest from reference TRBV5-4 and TRBJ2-6, the complete variable domain is ETGVTQSPTHLIKTRGQQVTLRCSSQSGHNTVSWYQQALGQGPQFIFQYYREEENGRGNFPPRFSGLQFPNYSSELNVNALELDDSALYLCASSLISVSSGANVLTFGAGSRLTVL.

This clone was picked up one time. The V gene is TRBV18, the J gene TRBJ2-7, with D possibly being TRBD1 (6 bases). The germline CDR1 and CDR2 sequences are KGHSH and LQKENI. Trimming pared 6 bases from V and 2 bases from J, leaving 14 bases between. CDR3 length: 14 residues. Here the CDR3 reads CASSSSDRPYEQYF. Written as DNA, the CDR3 is TGTGCCAGCTCCTCCTCGGACAGACCCTACGAGCAGTACTTC. The whole variable domain, filled in from reference TRBV18 and TRBJ2-7, reads NAGVMQNPRHLVRRRGQEARLRCSPMKGHSHVYWYRQLPEEGLKFMVYLQKENIIDESGMPKERFSAEFPKEGPSILRIQQVVRGDSAAYFCASSSSDRPYEQYFGPGTRLTVT.

The rearrangement joins TRBV7-8 to TRBJ2-1; 8 bases align to TRBD1. J gave up 0 bases and V 7 bases, and 5 bases lay outside the gene matches. The CDR3 covers 15 residues. The germline V gene encodes CDR1 SGHVS and CDR2 FQNEAQ. CDR3: CASTQTGGSYNEQFF. The CDR3 nucleotides read TGTGCCAGCACCCAAACAGGGGGCTCCTACAATGAGCAGTTCTTC.

The J gene is TRBJ2-5, the V gene TRBV28; no firm D call. The CDR3 covers 13 residues. Germline V gene sequence: CDR1 MDHEN, CDR2 SYDVKM. Trimming removed 6 bases from V and 5 bases from J, with 13 bases in between. The CDR3 reads CASSLSGSETQYF. The CDR3 DNA reads as TGTGCCAGCAGCCTCTCGGGTTCCGAGACCCAGTACTTC.

CDR3 nucleotides: TGTGCCAGCTCACCATTTGCAGGGGGCACCTACGAGCAGTACTTC. It codes for CASSPFAGGTYEQYF. The V gene is TRBV18, the J gene TRBJ2-7; 8 bases match TRBD1. The CDR3 has 15 amino acids. Trimming removed 2 bases from V and 2 bases from J; junction bases left unmatched: 5. The germline V gene encodes CDR1 KGHSH and CDR2 LQKENI.

The rearrangement uses TRBV7-3 and TRBJ2-7, with TRBD1 matching 10 bases. The CDR3 is 15 residues long. V dropped 2 bases and J dropped 3; count of bases not matched to a gene: 4. Germline loops: CDR1 SGHTA, CDR2 FQGTGA. The CDR3 coding sequence is TGTGCCAGCAGCTTAGGAGGGACAGGGGTCTACGAGCAGTACTTC. It translates to CASSLGGTGVYEQYF.